The entry below gives a single TCR beta chain sequence along with its context. This clone was seen a single time. This clone's antigen is unknown. It has no much larger one-base neighbor in the sample; base qualities were not kept. This sample was taken from a study of blood T cell repertoires in COVID-19 (dated by TCRdb to 2020 to 2022). At the level of the whole study: Collaborator samples came from the United States, Italy and Spain and covered acute and convalescent phases of COVID-19. The material from the prospective study consisted of cDNA or gDNA derived from T cells, B-cell-depleted T cells, or PBMCs. The dataset comprised deeply sampled blood TCRbeta repertoires from subjects exposed to, actively infected with, or recovered from COVID-19. The repertoires were released in a freely available public database meant as a resource for research on the immune response to SARS-CoV-2. The samples were drawn from two sources: the first 160 participants of the ongoing ImmuneRACE study, and over 1,000 subjects contributed by 6 global collaborators. Sample metadata almost always included a de-identified subject ID, COVID-19 status, age in years and sex. Where HLA class I and class II types were available, the types were taken from metadata supplied by the sample provider, not from assay-based typing. The paper's findings and limits, for the study overall: The amount of clinical and demographic metadata varied by source and participant and was provided uncurated.

CDR1 SGHNT and CDR2 YYREEE were looked up in the germline V gene (reference sequence). The CDR3 goes from the cysteine to the phenylalanine over 15 residues. This entry keeps only the CDR3 DNA: 45 bases, framed from base 1. A distance of 19 bases separates the germline ends of V and J, which lose 8 bases and 2 bases respectively. Collaborating institutions collected whole blood in K2EDTA tubes following their own protocols. For TCRbeta analysis, collaborators shipped samples as frozen whole blood, isolated PBMCs, or DNA extracted from either of those sample types. TCRbeta CDR3 regions were amplified from genomic DNA by means of the immunoSEQ Assay, a bias-controlled multiplex PCR. Per the authors' processing: Nucleated cell counts per sample were estimated from amplification of reference gene primers within the assay. To quantify the absolute abundance of each unique TCRbeta CDR3 rearrangement, sequence reads were collapsed and filtered. For each sample, productive Simpson clonality was calculated by taking the square root of Simpson's diversity index across productive rearrangements. The table comes from immuneACCESS by way of TCRdb, which keeps in-frame sequences with V and J called. Part of the clones is missing from these tables; in studies checked, under half for an unresolved V gene and the rest for unknown reasons. The DNA gave D and trimming, while V, J and clone size come from that table. This sample gives around 100,000 clones in total; around 90% of them show up just once. The top ten hold 4.2% of the sample.

The clonotype originates from a man aged 18-30 years with acute or convalescent COVID-19. Rearrangement joined TRBV5-4 to TRBJ1-1; the D gene is perhaps TRBD1, on 5 matching bases. Input material: peripheral blood. CDR3 sequence: CASYWTGGANTEAFF. In nucleotide form, the sequence is TGTGCCAGTTACTGGACGGGGGGTGCAAACACTGAAGCTTTCTTT.